Included here is one T cell receptor (beta chain) sequence, with context. Its target is not known. This sample was included in a study of T cell repertoires in ileal Crohn's disease. Study conclusions and caveats: Endoscopic recurrence occurred in every patient whose clonality exceeded 26.8%.

Assay: immunoSEQ multiplex PCR; the TCRdb copy retains only in-frame clones and omits some. This sample has about 60,000 clones; about 89% occur once, and the top ten carry about 2.1%. This sample's time point: neoterminal ileum biopsy at postoperative endoscopy, about 6 months after surgery. In germline, CDR1 is LGHNA, CDR2 YSLEER. There are 15 residues in the CDR3. V lost 0 bases and J lost 5, with 13 bases in between. The TCR sequence derives from an adult with Crohn's disease. The chain combines TRBV4-3 with TRBJ1-2, with TRBD1 as a possible D gene (5 bases). The source material was ileal tissue. The CDR3 sequence: CASSQDGRGGYGYTF. In DNA, the CDR3 is TGCGCCAGCAGCCAAGATGGTAGGGGCGGATATGGCTACACCTTC.